These 24 T cell receptor beta chains came from one sample sequenced in a study of somatic mutations in cytotoxic T cells in rheumatoid arthritis. Method: immunoSEQ multiplex PCR; TCRdb's copy keeps in-frame clones and lacks some. The sample lists under 15,000 clones, more than 75% occurring once. Material: CD8+ T cells sorted from blood. The receptors come from a man aged 45-60 years in good health.

The V call is TRBV6-6, the J call TRBJ1-1; 8 bases align to TRBD1. CDR3 length: 14 amino acids. The germline gives CDR1 MNHNY, CDR2 SVGAGI (reference sequence). Losses at the gene ends were 7 bases for V and 5 bases for J; bases not matched to a gene: 9. CDR3 amino acids: CASKTQGASTEAFF. CDR3 DNA sequence: TGTGCCAGCAAAACCCAGGGGGCCAGTACTGAAGCTTTCTTT.

Only a few counts were recorded for this clone. The genes are TRBV6-5 and TRBJ1-2; no firm D call. The CDR3 is made up of 15 amino acids. Germline lookup yields CDR1 MNHEY and CDR2 SVGAGI. Trimming took 6 bases from V and 5 from J, leaving 19 bases between them. The DNA for the CDR3 is TGTGCCAGCAGATGGTGGCGGGAAGGAGAATATGGCTACACCTTC. It codes for CASRWWREGEYGYTF.

The V gene is TRBV7-9, the J gene TRBJ2-2; 11 bases are a match to TRBD1. Trimming removed 6 bases from V and 2 bases from J; junction bases left unmatched: 8. CDR1 is SEHNR, CDR2 FQNEAQ, per germline (reference sequence). The CDR3 loop spans 17 amino acids. DNA of the CDR3: TGTGCCAGCAGACCCGGGACAGGGGGAGAAAACACCGGGGAGCTGTTTTTT. It specifies CASRPGTGGENTGELFF.

The V gene is TRBV7-6, the J gene TRBJ1-4; possibly TRBD1 for D (6 bases). Germline-derived CDR1 and CDR2 are SGHVS and FNYEAQ. This CDR3 is 15 amino acids long. V dropped 6 bases and J dropped 5 bases, with 16 bases sitting between them. The CDR3 coding sequence is TGTGCCAGCAGTTTTGAGGGGGGGGCGAATGAAAAACTGTTTTTT. Residues: CASSFEGGANEKLFF.

The chain combines TRBV28 with TRBJ2-1, with D perhaps TRBD1 (5 bases). V lost 11 bases and J 0 bases, leaving 11 bases between the germline ends. The germline V gene encodes CDR1 MDHEN and CDR2 SYDVKM. The CDR3 runs 13 residues. Here the CDR3 reads CASQGSSYNEQFF. Here the CDR3 DNA reads TGTGCCTCTCAGGGTAGCTCCTACAATGAGCAGTTCTTC.

The chain couples TRBV6-6 to TRBJ2-5, with D possibly called TRBD1 or TRBD2 (5 bases each). CDR3 size: 14 residues. The germline gives CDR1 MNHNY, CDR2 SVGAGI (reference sequence). With 5 bases removed from V and 4 bases from J, the gap between germline ends came to 14 bases. CDR3 sequence (DNA): TGTGCCAGCAGTCCCCGGGTTGGGGGAGAGACCCAGTACTTC. It translates to CASSPRVGGETQYF.

This sequence joins TRBV6-5 and TRBJ2-7, with D tentatively TRBD2 (5 bases). Germline-derived CDR1 and CDR2 are MNHEY and SVGAGI. V was trimmed by 0 bases and J by 0 bases, leaving 9 bases between them. This CDR3 is built from 15 residues. This CDR3 reads CASSYSRVPSYEQYF. CDR3 nucleotide sequence: TGTGCCAGCAGTTACTCGAGGGTTCCCTCCTACGAGCAGTACTTC.

The J gene is TRBJ2-2, the V gene TRBV19; D might be TRBD1 (5 bases). Trimming took 5 bases from V and 0 from J, leaving 7 bases between them. Germline CDR1 is LNHDA and CDR2 is SQIVND (reference sequence). This CDR3 spans 14 amino acids. Here the CDR3 reads CASSWGSNTGELFF. The CDR3 DNA reads TGTGCCAGTAGTTGGGGCTCGAACACCGGGGAGCTGTTTTTT. Combining the CDR3 with reference TRBV19 and TRBJ2-2 gives the whole variable domain DGGITQSPKYLFRKEGQNVTLSCEQNLNHDAMYWYRQDPGQGLRLIYYSQIVNDFQKGDIAEGYSVSREKKESFPLTVTSAQKNPTAFYLCASSWGSNTGELFFGEGSRLTVL.

The V and J genes are TRBV15 and TRBJ2-7; 8 bases fit TRBD1. The length of the CDR3 is 15 residues. Germline assignment: CDR1 LNHNV and CDR2 YYDKDF (reference sequence). V lost 8 bases and J lost 3; bases outside the gene matches: 12. The CDR3 reads CATQPTGAMNYEQYF. The CDR3 DNA sequence: TGTGCCACCCAGCCGACAGGGGCCATGAACTACGAGCAGTACTTC.

The chain recombines TRBV2 with TRBJ1-3, with 7 bases aligning to TRBD1. The trim removed 4 bases at V and 0 bases at J, leaving 9 bases unmatched. The CDR3 runs to 17 residues. Germline values: CDR1 SNHLY, CDR2 FYNNEI. In DNA form, the CDR3 reads TGTGCCAGCAGTGGAAGGGACAGAGACGGCTCTGGAAACACCATATATTTT. This gives the protein CASSGRDRDGSGNTIYF.

The chain combines TRBV29-1 with TRBJ1-1, with 7 bases lining up with TRBD1. The CDR3 has 11 residues. The J segment lost 6 bases and the V segment lost 5 bases, leaving 3 bases of the junction unmatched. Germline V CDR1 and CDR2: SQVTM, ANQGSEA. CDR3 region: CSVWTGPEAFF. The CDR3 DNA reads as TGCAGCGTTTGGACAGGTCCTGAAGCTTTCTTT.

This chain connects TRBV19 to TRBJ1-5; D might be TRBD1 (5 bases). The V end lost 5 bases, the J end lost 0 bases, and 11 bases lay between the germline ends. Germline V gene data show CDR1 as LNHDA and CDR2 as SQIVND (reference sequence). The CDR3 runs 15 residues. The DNA for the CDR3 is TGTGCCAGTAGTGCTAGACAGTATAGCAATCAGCCCCAGCATTTT. This encodes CASSARQYSNQPQHF.

The CDR3 DNA is TGCGCCAGCAGCCAAGTTAGTCTGGGGAATGAGCAGTTCTTC. This codes for CASSQVSLGNEQFF. The chain couples TRBV4-1 to TRBJ2-1, with D uncertain. CDR3 length: 14 amino acids. Between the trimmed V and J ends, which lost 1 base and 7 bases, there was a span of 11 bases. Germline CDR1 MGHRA, CDR2 YSYEKL.

This chain uses TRBV5-6 with TRBJ2-5; 8 bases line up with TRBD2. This CDR3 comprises 17 residues. Germline V gene lookup returns CDR1 SGHDT and CDR2 YYEEEE. The V segment lost 0 bases and the J segment 4 bases; nucleotides outside the gene matches: 11. The CDR3 DNA sequence: TGTGCCAGCAGCTTGGTTTTTGTGGGACTAGAGGGAGAGACCCAGTACTTC. It specifies CASSLVFVGLEGETQYF.

The chain combines TRBV4-2 with TRBJ1-2; no reliable D call. This CDR3 region has 15 residues. Germline values: CDR1 LGHNA, CDR2 YNFKEQ. Trimming took 0 bases from V and 3 from J, leaving 11 bases between them. The CDR3 coding sequence is TGTGCCAGCAGCCAAGATTACAGTGGGTACTATGGCTACACCTTC. Translated: CASSQDYSGYYGYTF.

The chain recombines TRBV7-8 with TRBJ2-3; D assignment may be TRBD1 or TRBD2 (7 bases each). Per the germline V gene, CDR1 is SGHVS and CDR2 is FQNEAQ. This CDR3 has 16 amino acids. V was pared by 5 bases and J by 2 bases, with 17 bases between. CDR3 protein: CASSVRDSGVTDTQYF. Here the CDR3 DNA reads TGTGCCAGCAGCGTCCGGGACAGCGGGGTCACAGATACGCAGTATTTT.

The chain has TRBV4-1 and TRBJ1-3; 9 bases line up with TRBD1. The CDR3 has 15 amino acids. Germline lookup yields CDR1 MGHRA and CDR2 YSYEKL. Germline trimming cut 0 bases from V and 7 bases from J; bases unmatched to any gene: 4. The CDR3 is CASSQDPDRGNTIYF. The CDR3 DNA is TGCGCCAGCAGCCAAGACCCCGACAGGGGGAACACCATATATTTT.

This clone counts as large (0.1 to 1%). Other nucleotide sequences in the sample specify the same CDR3. The rearrangement joins TRBV4-3 to TRBJ2-7, with 8 bases lining up with TRBD2. Germline-derived CDR1 and CDR2 are LGHNA and YSLEER. The V and J ends lost 0 bases and 3 bases, in that order; junction bases with no gene match: 1. This CDR3 spans 14 amino acids. For the CDR3, the DNA is TGCGCCAGCAGCCAAGATGGGACTAGCTACGAGCAGTACTTC. Translating it yields CASSQDGTSYEQYF.

The chain couples TRBV4-3 to TRBJ1-6; a weak D match, TRBD1 (5 bases). The CDR3 extends over 13 amino acids. V was trimmed by 0 bases and J by 15 bases, leaving 12 bases between them. Germline V lookup: CDR1 LGHNA, CDR2 YSLEER. The CDR3: CASSQDPGGDLHF. In DNA form, the CDR3 reads TGCGCCAGCAGCCAAGATCCCGGGGGAGACCTCCACTTT.

V is TRBV5-4 and J is TRBJ1-1; 7 positions agree with TRBD1. Germline V CDR1 and CDR2: SGHNT, YYREEE (reference sequence). This CDR3 is 12 amino acids long. Trimming took 5 bases from V and 6 from J; bases not matched to a gene: 4. The DNA for the CDR3 is TGTGCCAGCAGATCTACAGGGGCTGAAGCTTTCTTT. It translates to CASRSTGAEAFF.

The genes are TRBV6-5 and TRBJ2-2, with D unclear. Germline assignment: CDR1 MNHEY and CDR2 SVGAGI. The CDR3 is 13 residues long. Trimming stripped 2 bases from V and 6 bases from J, with 7 bases between. The CDR3 DNA is TGTGCCAGCAGTTACGGGGAACCCGGGGAGCTGTTTTTT. Its protein product is CASSYGEPGELFF.

The V gene is TRBV29-1, the J gene TRBJ2-1; 11 bases map to TRBD2. Germline V lookup: CDR1 SQVTM, CDR2 ANQGSEA. V lost 7 bases, J lost 5 bases, and 4 bases stayed unmatched. The CDR3 runs to 13 residues. As DNA, the CDR3 is TGCAGCGCCGGGGGACTAGCGGACAATGAGCAGTTCTTC. Encoded protein: CSAGGLADNEQFF.

The chain joins TRBV19 to TRBJ1-6; 7 bases are shared with TRBD1. V was clipped by 4 bases and J by 5 bases; unmatched bases: 5. Germline CDR1 and CDR2: LNHDA and SQIVND (reference sequence). This CDR3 comprises 15 residues. CDR3 protein: CASSKRGQDNSPLHF. CDR3 sequence (DNA): TGTGCCAGTAGTAAGAGGGGGCAAGATAATTCACCCCTCCACTTT.

The chain recombines TRBV5-6 with TRBJ2-3, with 12 bases aligning to TRBD2. The germline V gene has CDR1 SGHDT and CDR2 YYEEEE. Trimming cost V 2 bases and J 5 bases; bases outside gene matches: 9. The CDR3 runs to 17 residues. The CDR3 DNA is TGTGCCAGCAGCTTAAGCCCTAGCGGGGGGGCAAGAGATACGCAGTATTTT. Amino acids: CASSLSPSGGARDTQYF.